This is a list of T cell receptor beta chains from one sample in a study of CD8 T cells in seronegative destructive rheumatoid arthritis. Clones were read by immunoSEQ multiplex PCR, and TCRdb kept only the in-frame ones, dropping some. The sample shows about 13,000 clones, under 85% of them seen only once. Sequencing was performed on CD8+ T cells from blood. The receptors originated from a woman aged 30 to 49 with seronegative destructive rheumatoid arthritis. Both conserved end residues are part of each CDR3. D genes are given only for firm matches. Rows may omit the clone size; those that give it use once, few, many or a size class.

D gene	V gene	clone size	J gene	CDR3 DNA	CDR3 protein
TRBD2	TRBV28	NA	TRBJ2-1	TGTGCCAGCAGTTTATTAAGGACTAGCGGAGAGCAGTTCTTC	CASSLLRTSGEQFF
TRBD1	TRBV28	NA	TRBJ1-2	TGTGCCAGCAGTTTGATACAGGGGTTCGATGGCTACACCTTC	CASSLIQGFDGYTF
NA	TRBV5-8	NA	TRBJ2-7	TGTGCCAGCAATCTCGGGGGGGACAGCTCCTACGAGCAGTACTTC	CASNLGGDSSYEQYF
NA	TRBV7-9	NA	TRBJ1-1	TGTGCCAGCAGTTCCAGGGGATGGGCTTTCTTT	CASSSRGWAFF
TRBD2	TRBV11-2	NA	TRBJ2-1	TGTGCCAGCACCGGTGCCGTGGGACTAGCGGGGTTCTCCTACAATGAGCAGTTCTTC	CASTGAVGLAGFSYNEQFF
TRBD1	TRBV2	NA	TRBJ2-7	TGTGCCAGCAGGGACGACAGGGAGATCTACGAGCAGTACTTC	CASRDDREIYEQYF
NA	TRBV5-4	NA	TRBJ1-4	TGTGCCAGCAGCACAGGTCTTCAGCTGTTTTTT	CASSTGLQLFF
TRBD1	TRBV15	NA	TRBJ1-4	TGTGCCACCAGCAGTGGGACAGGGCTGGGGGAAAAACTGTTTTTT	CATSSGTGLGEKLFF
TRBD2	TRBV6-4	NA	TRBJ2-3	TGTGCCAGCAGTTCGAGGACTAGCGGGGACCTAGATACGCAGTATTTT	CASSSRTSGDLDTQYF
NA	TRBV5-5	NA	TRBJ1-1	TGTGCCAGCAGCTTAGTGGGACTTGAAGCTTTCTTT	CASSLVGLEAFF
TRBD1	TRBV4-1	NA	TRBJ1-1	TGCGCCAGCAGCCTTACCCCGGGACAGGGTGTTGAAGCTTTCTTT	CASSLTPGQGVEAFF
TRBD2	TRBV7-6	NA	TRBJ2-1	TGTGCCAGCAGCTGGGGGCCAGCGGGGGGCCTTGCGAATGAGCAGTTCTTC	CASSWGPAGGLANEQFF
NA	TRBV5-1	NA	TRBJ2-3	TGCGCCAGCAGCTTGGAACAGGGTTCCGATACGCAGTATTTT	CASSLEQGSDTQYF
NA	TRBV10-3	NA	TRBJ2-5	TGTGCCATCAGTGAGTCGTCTGGGGGCGCAGAGACCCAGTACTTC	CAISESSGGAETQYF
NA	TRBV7-3	NA	TRBJ1-3	TGTGCCAGCAGCCCCGACAACTCTGGAAACACCATATATTTT	CASSPDNSGNTIYF
TRBD2	TRBV28	few	TRBJ2-5	TGTGCCAGCAGTTTGACCCTAGCGGGGGGAGGGGAGACCCAGTACTTC	CASSLTLAGGGETQYF
NA	TRBV27	NA	TRBJ2-2	TGTGCCAGCACCACCGGGACAGCGGGCACCGGGGAGCTGTTTTTT	CASTTGTAGTGELFF
TRBD1	TRBV27	NA	TRBJ1-2	TGTGCCACTAAGACAGGGCACGGCTACACCTTC	CATKTGHGYTF
TRBD1	TRBV4-1	NA	TRBJ2-2	TGCGCCAGCAGCTTCCGGACAGGTCCCACCGGGGAGCTGTTTTTT	CASSFRTGPTGELFF
TRBD1	TRBV4-1	NA	TRBJ2-7	TGCGCCAGCAGCCAAGATTCAGGACAGGGGAGATCTTACGAGCAGTACTTC	CASSQDSGQGRSYEQYF
NA	TRBV6-5	NA	TRBJ1-5	TGTGCCAGCAGTCCGGGGGGGAGTCAGCCCCAGCATTTT	CASSPGGSQPQHF
NA	TRBV4-1	NA	TRBJ1-2	TGCGCCAGCAGCTGGGACTCAGATAACTATGGCTACACCTTC	CASSWDSDNYGYTF
TRBD2	TRBV2	medium-sized	TRBJ2-1	TGTGCCAGCATTTGGACTAGCGGGGGGGGGAACAATGAGCAGTTCTTC	CASIWTSGGGNNEQFF
NA	TRBV5-6	NA	TRBJ2-7	TGTGCCAGCAGCTCGGGACATCCATACGAGCAGTACTTC	CASSSGHPYEQYF